This T cell receptor beta chain was recovered during a study of shared clonotypes between healthy human individuals. The study, taken as a whole, reports: The low donor count limited represented genetic and exposure-history diversity.

About this clone: Its specificity is not known.

This CDR3 contains 13 residues. Germline CDR1 is SQVTM and CDR2 is ANQGSEA. Germline trimming cut 7 bases from V and 1 base from J; bases unmatched to any gene: 4. Sorted-subset replicate PCRs used 150 to 200 ng of genomic DNA. This amount corresponded to some 32,000 T cell genomes. Generated by immunoSEQ multiplex PCR, the TCRdb table keeps only in-frame clones and is missing some. This table holds about 1.5 million clones, around 97% found once. The specimen was naive CD4+ T cells sorted from blood. The subset here: CD45RA+ positively selected. The chain combines TRBV29-1 with TRBJ2-3; 8 bases fit TRBD1. This sequence was found in a man aged 25 to 45 in good health. The CDR3 loop reads CSAPGQGTDTQYF. The CDR3 region has the DNA TGCAGCGCCCCGGGACAGGGCACAGATACGCAGTATTTT.